What follows are 16 T cell receptor beta chains derived from one specimen sequenced in a study of blood T cell repertoires in COVID-19. Measured with immunoSEQ multiplex PCR; TCRdb has only the in-frame clones, and not every one. The repertoire holds roughly 320,000 clones, with around 87% as singletons. The specimen was peripheral blood. These receptors came from a man between 65 and 79 years old with acute or convalescent COVID-19.

The chain couples TRBV21-1 to TRBJ2-7; the table gives TRBD1 as D, unverified against the DNA. TRBV21-1 is assigned pseudogene status. The CDR3 runs 15 residues. CDR3 loop: CASSKVRTGTYEQYF. The CDR3 coding sequence is TGTGCCAGCAGCAAAGTAAGGACAGGTACCTACGAGCAGTACTTC.

The genes are TRBV23-1 and TRBJ1-4; 7 bases are a match to TRBD1. TRBV23-1 is treated as an ORF (open reading frame) with a function not yet certain. CDR3 length: 17 amino acids. The junction had 10 bases not matched to a gene; V was cut back by 0 bases and J by 6 bases. The DNA of the CDR3 is TGCGCCAGCAGTCAATCACACGTGGGGACAGCCGATGAAAAACTGTTTTTT. Its protein product is CASSQSHVGTADEKLFF.

The rearrangement links TRBV7-2 to TRBJ1-2; weak D call: TRBD1 (6 bases). In germline, CDR1 is SGHTA, CDR2 FQGNSA. The CDR3 spans 15 residues. V shed 0 bases and J shed 8 bases, with 16 bases lying between them. DNA for the CDR3: TGTGCCAGCAGCTTAGCGAGCGTAACAGGGTCGGGCTACACCTTC. It yields the protein CASSLASVTGSGYTF.

The CDR3 here is CASMREEDYGYTF. For the CDR3, the DNA is TGTGCCAGCATGAGGGAGGAGGACTATGGCTACACCTTC. The chain links TRBV6-5 to TRBJ1-2; D is undetermined. This CDR3 region has 13 residues. Germline lookup yields CDR1 MNHEY and CDR2 SVGAGI. V lost 7 bases, J lost 3 bases, and 12 bases lay in between.

This clone came up once. The rearrangement links TRBV7-3 to TRBJ2-3; D remains ambiguous. V was cut by 0 bases and J by 0 bases, with 7 bases left in between. The CDR3 runs to 15 residues. In germline, CDR1 is SGHTA, CDR2 FQGTGA. CDR3 nucleotide sequence: TGTGCCAGCAGCTTAACGACAACTAGCACAGATACGCAGTATTTT. Translating it yields CASSLTTTSTDTQYF.

The V call is TRBV28, the J call TRBJ2-7, with 8 bases lining up with TRBD2. There are 13 residues in the CDR3. With 6 bases clipped from V and 2 bases from J, the junction kept 3 bases outside the gene matches. The germline CDR1 and CDR2 sequences are MDHEN and SYDVKM. Written as DNA, the CDR3 is TGTGCCAGCAGCCCGCGGGGGGCCTACGAGCAGTACTTC. This codes for CASSPRGAYEQYF.

As regards this clone: Additional DNA sequences in this sample encode the identical CDR3. The J gene is TRBJ2-1, the V gene TRBV5-1, with 10 positions matching TRBD1. CDR3 length: 13 residues. Germline values: CDR1 SGHRS, CDR2 YFSETQ. With 4 bases clipped from V and 7 bases from J, the junction kept 2 bases outside the gene matches. CDR3 DNA sequence: TGCGCCAGCAGCCCGGGACAGGGGAATGAGCAGTTCTTC. Protein sequence: CASSPGQGNEQFF.

The chain uses TRBV19 and TRBJ2-5, with TRBD2 matching over 12 bases. V shed 4 bases and J 0 bases; nucleotides not matched to a gene: 3. CDR1 and CDR2 (germline): LNHDA, SQIVND (reference sequence). The CDR3 runs 16 residues. For the CDR3, the DNA is TGTGCCAGTAGTAGCTGGACTAGCGGGGACCAAGAGACCCAGTACTTC. This codes for CASSSWTSGDQETQYF.

In this sample, this clone turned up once. J is TRBJ2-2 and V is TRBV18; TRBD1 aligns across 9 bases. V trimming: 5 bases; J trimming: 6 bases; junction bases outside the gene matches: 4. The germline V gene has CDR1 KGHSH and CDR2 LQKENI. This CDR3 spans 14 amino acids. The CDR3 region is CASSAGTGSGELFF. CDR3 in DNA: TGTGCCAGCTCAGCCGGGACAGGGTCCGGGGAGCTGTTTTTT.

V gene TRBV5-4 combines with J gene TRBJ2-5; 8 bases line up with TRBD2. Trimming cost V 0 bases and J 7 bases; bases outside gene matches: 14. Germline loops: CDR1 SGHNT, CDR2 YYREEE (reference sequence). This CDR3 region has 17 residues. The DNA of the CDR3 is TGTGCCAGCAGCTTGGGGGGACTAGTACTCCCGGAGGGGACCCAGTACTTC. Its protein is CASSLGGLVLPEGTQYF.

The rearrangement uses TRBV7-2 and TRBJ2-4, with TRBD1 identical over 12 bases. V lost 5 bases and J lost 2; bases outside the gene matches: 4. The CDR3 covers 16 residues. Germline-derived CDR1 and CDR2 are SGHTA and FQGNSA. The CDR3 bases are TGTGCCAGCAGCACCGGGACAGGGGGCTCCAAAAACATTCAGTACTTC. Protein: CASSTGTGGSKNIQYF.

J is TRBJ1-1 and V is TRBV7-2, with D possibly matching TRBD1 (5 bases). The CDR3 length is 13 residues. CDR1 is SGHTA, CDR2 FQGNSA, per germline. V was pared by 3 bases and J by 7 bases, with 12 bases between. In nucleotides, the CDR3 is TGTGCCAGCAGCTTTATGTTCGACAGTGAAGCTTTCTTT. Translated, it gives CASSFMFDSEAFF.

This sequence joins TRBV13 and TRBJ2-5; TRBD2 aligns across 9 bases. CDR3 length equals 16 residues. CDR1 is PRHDT, CDR2 FYEKMQ, per germline (reference sequence). V was clipped by 5 bases and J by 5 bases; unmatched bases: 12. The DNA for the CDR3 is TGTGCCAGCAGCGTCGGAGATAGCGGGAGCTGGGAGACCCAGTACTTC. Residues: CASSVGDSGSWETQYF.

The chain uses TRBV7-9 and TRBJ2-3; possibly TRBD2 for D (5 bases). V gave up 5 bases and J gave up 0 bases, with 12 bases separating them. This CDR3 region has 15 residues. Looked up from germline, CDR1 is SEHNR and CDR2 is FQNEAQ (reference sequence). The CDR3 is CASSPLGGSTDTQYF. In nucleotides, the CDR3 is TGTGCCAGCAGCCCCCTGGGCGGGAGCACAGATACGCAGTATTTT.

J is TRBJ2-2 and V is TRBV9; D gene unclear. The CDR3 contains 15 residues. Germline CDR1 SGDLS, CDR2 YYNGEE. Trimming pared 0 bases from V and 7 bases from J, leaving 13 bases between. For the CDR3, the DNA is TGTGCCAGCAGCGTAGCTCCAGACCAGGTCGGGGAGCTGTTTTTT. Residues: CASSVAPDQVGELFF.

The gene calls are TRBV30 and TRBJ2-1, with D perhaps matching TRBD2 (5 bases). Trimming left V 5 bases short and J 4 bases short, with 12 bases between. Germline values: CDR1 GTSNPN, CDR2 SVGIG (reference sequence). There are 13 residues in the CDR3. CDR3 nucleotide sequence: TGTGCCTGGGACTACGGAACTTACAATGAGCAGTTCTTC. This gives the protein CAWDYGTYNEQFF.